This T cell receptor (beta chain) was recovered during a study of identifying expanded T cells in peripheral blood. Sequencing was performed with immunoSEQ multiplex PCR; in TCRdb, only in-frame clones are kept and a portion is missing. The data contain over 100,000 clones, roughly nine tenths of them seen just once; the ten biggest clones take up approximately 8%. The J segment lost 4 bases and the V segment lost 4 bases, leaving 6 bases of the junction unmatched. The length of the CDR3 is 15 residues. Germline V gene lookup returns CDR1 SGHRS and CDR2 YFSETQ. This receptor was identified in a person between 18 and 75 years old in good health. Source material: blood. V usage is TRBV5-1 and J usage is TRBJ2-7; 12 bases line up with TRBD2. The CDR3 reads CASSQTSGGGYEQYF. CDR3 DNA: TGCGCCAGCAGCCAGACTAGCGGGGGCGGTTACGAGCAGTACTTC.